The subject of this entry is one T cell receptor beta chain. As yet, its antigen is unknown. The data derive from a study of response to subunit inactivated influenza vaccine. This CDR3 contains 15 residues. The V gene lost 2 bases and the J gene lost 3 bases, with 11 bases spanning the gap. The germline gives CDR1 KGHSH, CDR2 LQKENI. Each CDR3 protein gets one entry after TCRdb re-called the RT-PCR reads with MiXCR. The sample comprises about 700,000 distinct CDR3 sequences, approximately 15% of which are singletons, and around 7% rests with the top ten. Study results and caveats: Authors suggested each seasonal influenza vaccination recruits few new T cells.

This TCR came from a man in his fifties or sixties who received an inactivated influenza vaccine. Here the sequenced sample was PBMCs from blood, taken approximately 15 days before vaccination. The chain joins TRBV18 to TRBJ1-5, with D hard to call. CDR3 sequence reads: CASSPDMNPNQPQHF. CDR3 DNA: TGTGCCAGCTCACCAGACATGAATCCCAATCAGCCCCAGCATTTT.